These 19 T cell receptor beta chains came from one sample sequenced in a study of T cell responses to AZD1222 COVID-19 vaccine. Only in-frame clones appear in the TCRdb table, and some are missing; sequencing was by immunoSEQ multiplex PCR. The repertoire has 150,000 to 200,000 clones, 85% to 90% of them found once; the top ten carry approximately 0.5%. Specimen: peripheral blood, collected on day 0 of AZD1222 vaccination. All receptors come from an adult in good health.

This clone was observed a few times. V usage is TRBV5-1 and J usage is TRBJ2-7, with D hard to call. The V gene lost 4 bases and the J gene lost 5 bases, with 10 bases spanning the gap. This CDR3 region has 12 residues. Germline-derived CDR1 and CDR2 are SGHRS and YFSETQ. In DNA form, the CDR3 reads TGCGCCAGCAGCATGGACCTGAACGAGCAGTACTTC. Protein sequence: CASSMDLNEQYF.

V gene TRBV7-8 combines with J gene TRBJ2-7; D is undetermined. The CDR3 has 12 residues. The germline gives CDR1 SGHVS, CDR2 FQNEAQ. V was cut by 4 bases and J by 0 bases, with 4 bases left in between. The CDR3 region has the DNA TGTGCCAGCAGCTATAGCTCCTACGAGCAGTACTTC. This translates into CASSYSSYEQYF.

The CDR3 protein is CAISTLAGPDNEQFF. CDR3 in DNA: TGTGCCATCAGTACACTAGCGGGGCCTGACAATGAGCAGTTCTTC. The chain joins TRBV10-3 to TRBJ2-1; TRBD2 aligns across 10 bases. CDR1 and CDR2 from the germline V gene are ENHRY and SYGVKD. V lost 5 bases to trimming and J lost 5 bases; unmatched junction nucleotides: 6. The CDR3 extends over 15 amino acids.

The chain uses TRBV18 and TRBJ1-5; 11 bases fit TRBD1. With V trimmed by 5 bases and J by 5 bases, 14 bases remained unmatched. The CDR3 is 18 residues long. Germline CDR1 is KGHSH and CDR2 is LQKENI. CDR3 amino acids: CASSGNLPGTGGHQPQHF. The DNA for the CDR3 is TGTGCCAGCTCAGGAAACCTGCCGGGGACAGGGGGTCATCAGCCCCAGCATTTT.

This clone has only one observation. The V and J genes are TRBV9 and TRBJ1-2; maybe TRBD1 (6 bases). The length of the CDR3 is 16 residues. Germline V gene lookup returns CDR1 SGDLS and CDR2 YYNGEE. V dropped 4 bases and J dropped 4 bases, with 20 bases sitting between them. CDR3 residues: CASSSSQRGASYGYTF. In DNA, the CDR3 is TGTGCCAGCAGCTCCTCACAGAGGGGGGCCTCCTATGGCTACACCTTC.

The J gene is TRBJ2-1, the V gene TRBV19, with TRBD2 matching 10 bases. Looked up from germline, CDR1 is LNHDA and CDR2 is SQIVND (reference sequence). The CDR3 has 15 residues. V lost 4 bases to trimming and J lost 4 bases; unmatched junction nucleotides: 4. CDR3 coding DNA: TGTGCCAGTAGTACCGGACTAGCGGATTACAATGAGCAGTTCTTC. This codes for CASSTGLADYNEQFF.

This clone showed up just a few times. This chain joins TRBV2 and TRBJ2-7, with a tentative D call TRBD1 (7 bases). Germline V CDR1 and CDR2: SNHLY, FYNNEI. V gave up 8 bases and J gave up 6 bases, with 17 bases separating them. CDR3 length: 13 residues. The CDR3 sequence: CASGGTDSLEQYF. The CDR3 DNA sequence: TGTGCCAGCGGAGGGACAGACTCACTCGAGCAGTACTTC.

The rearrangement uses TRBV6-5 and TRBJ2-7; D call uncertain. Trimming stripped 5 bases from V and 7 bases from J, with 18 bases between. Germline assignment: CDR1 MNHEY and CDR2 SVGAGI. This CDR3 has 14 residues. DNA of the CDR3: TGTGCCAGCAGTCGCACGTACAAGGCAGGTGAGCAGTACTTC. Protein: CASSRTYKAGEQYF.

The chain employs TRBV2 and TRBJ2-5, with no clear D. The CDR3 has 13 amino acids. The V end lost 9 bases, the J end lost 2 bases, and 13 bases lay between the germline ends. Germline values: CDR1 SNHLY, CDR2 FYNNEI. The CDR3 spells CASPGTLQETQYF. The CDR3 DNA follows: TGTGCCAGTCCGGGCACTTTACAAGAGACCCAGTACTTC.

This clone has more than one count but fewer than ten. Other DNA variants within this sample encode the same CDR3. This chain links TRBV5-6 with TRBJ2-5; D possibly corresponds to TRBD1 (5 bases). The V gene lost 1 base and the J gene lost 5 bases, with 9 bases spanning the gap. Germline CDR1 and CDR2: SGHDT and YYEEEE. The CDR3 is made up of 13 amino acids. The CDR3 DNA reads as TGTGCCAGCAGCTTGCGTTCAGGGGAGACCCAGTACTTC. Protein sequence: CASSLRSGETQYF.

The CDR3 here is CASSVDRAENNSPLHF. For the CDR3, the DNA is TGTGCCAGCAGCGTAGACCGCGCGGAGAATAATTCACCCCTCCACTTT. The chain employs TRBV9 and TRBJ1-6; D gene ambiguous. Germline assignment: CDR1 SGDLS and CDR2 YYNGEE. Deletions cut 0 bases from V and 5 bases from J, with 12 bases between. This CDR3 is 16 amino acids long.

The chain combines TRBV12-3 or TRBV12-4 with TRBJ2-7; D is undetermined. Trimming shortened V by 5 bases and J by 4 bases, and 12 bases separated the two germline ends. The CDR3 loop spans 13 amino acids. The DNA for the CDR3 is TGTGCCAGCAGTCCCCCCCCCGGGTACGAGCAGTACTTC. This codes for CASSPPPGYEQYF.

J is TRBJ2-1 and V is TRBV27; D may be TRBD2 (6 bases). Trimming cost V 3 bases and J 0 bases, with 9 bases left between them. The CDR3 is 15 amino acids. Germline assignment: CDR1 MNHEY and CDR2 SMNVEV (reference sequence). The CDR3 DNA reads TGTGCCAGCAGTTTCGGACTATCCTCCTACAATGAGCAGTTCTTC. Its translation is CASSFGLSSYNEQFF.

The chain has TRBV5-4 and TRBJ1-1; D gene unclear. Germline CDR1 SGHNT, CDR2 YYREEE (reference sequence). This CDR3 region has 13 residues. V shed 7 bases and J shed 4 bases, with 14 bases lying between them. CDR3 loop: CASGRAAVTEAFF. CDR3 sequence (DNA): TGTGCCAGCGGTCGAGCGGCAGTCACTGAAGCTTTCTTT. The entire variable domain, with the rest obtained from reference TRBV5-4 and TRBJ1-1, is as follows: ETGVTQSPTHLIKTRGQQVTLRCSSQSGHNTVSWYQQALGQGPQFIFQYYREEENGRGNFPPRFSGLQFPNYSSELNVNALELDDSALYLCASGRAAVTEAFFGQGTRLTVV.

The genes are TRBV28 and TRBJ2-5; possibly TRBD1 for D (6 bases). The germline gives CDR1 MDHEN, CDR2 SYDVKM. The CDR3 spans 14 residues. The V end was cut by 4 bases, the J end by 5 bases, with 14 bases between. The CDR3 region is CASSSPGTWETQYF. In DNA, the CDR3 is TGTGCCAGCAGTTCTCCCGGGACATGGGAGACCCAGTACTTC.

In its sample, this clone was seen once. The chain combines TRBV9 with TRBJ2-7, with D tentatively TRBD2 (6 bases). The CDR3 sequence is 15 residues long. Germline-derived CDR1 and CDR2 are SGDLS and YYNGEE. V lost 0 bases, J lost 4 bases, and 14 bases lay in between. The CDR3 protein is CASSVGVGGRYEQYF. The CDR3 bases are TGTGCCAGCAGCGTAGGGGTGGGGGGTAGGTACGAGCAGTACTTC.

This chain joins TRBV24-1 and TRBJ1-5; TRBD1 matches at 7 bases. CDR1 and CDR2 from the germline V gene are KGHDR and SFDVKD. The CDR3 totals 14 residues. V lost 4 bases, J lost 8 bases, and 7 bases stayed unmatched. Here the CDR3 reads CATSDPDRTEPQHF. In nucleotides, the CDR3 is TGTGCCACCAGTGACCCGGACAGGACTGAGCCCCAGCATTTT.

In nucleotides, the CDR3 is TGTGCCAGCAGCCAAGAGGAGGGGAGCGGCCTCACCGGGGAGCTGTTTTTT. Its protein product is CASSQEEGSGLTGELFF. The chain has TRBV3-1 (or the pseudogene TRBV3-2) and TRBJ2-2; the D gene is possibly TRBD2 (6 bases). Trimming stripped 0 bases from V and 4 bases from J, with 15 bases between. This CDR3 contains 17 residues. Germline loops: CDR1 LGHDT, CDR2 YNNKEL (reference sequence).

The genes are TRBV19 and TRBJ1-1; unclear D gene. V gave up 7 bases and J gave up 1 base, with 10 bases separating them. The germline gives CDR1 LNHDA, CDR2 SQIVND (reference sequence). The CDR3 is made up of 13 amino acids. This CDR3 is CASKRASNTEAFF. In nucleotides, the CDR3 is TGTGCCAGTAAGCGGGCGTCGAACACTGAAGCTTTCTTT. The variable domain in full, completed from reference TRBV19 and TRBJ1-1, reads DGGITQSPKYLFRKEGQNVTLSCEQNLNHDAMYWYRQDPGQGLRLIYYSQIVNDFQKGDIAEGYSVSREKKESFPLTVTSAQKNPTAFYLCASKRASNTEAFFGQGTRLTVV.